A single sample is the source of the 22 T cell receptor beta chains below, sequenced in a study of CD8 T cells in ankylosing spondylitis. Each CDR3 protein is one row after TCRdb ran MiXCR on the 5' RACE reads. This repertoire shows 250,000 to 400,000 distinct CDR3 sequences, 11% found once; its top ten account for roughly 9.5%. The source material was blood, either unsorted or a sorted T cell fraction (not recorded which). The receptors originated from a female donor with ankylosing spondylitis or in good health (not recorded which).

The chain employs TRBV5-1 and TRBJ2-5, with 10 bases matching TRBD2. The CDR3 covers 16 residues. J gave up 3 bases and V 4 bases, and 9 bases lay outside the gene matches. Germline V gives CDR1 SGHRS, CDR2 YFSETQ. The CDR3 loop is CASSPGLATVKETQYF. In DNA form, the CDR3 reads TGCGCCAGCAGCCCGGGACTAGCGACCGTAAAAGAGACCCAGTACTTC.

This clonotype was counted a few times. This chain links TRBV30 with TRBJ2-6, with D perhaps TRBD1 (6 bases). This CDR3 has 14 residues. Germline values: CDR1 GTSNPN, CDR2 SVGIG (reference sequence). V was clipped by 5 bases and J by 2 bases, with 10 bases between them. The CDR3 sequence is CAWSTGPGANVLTF. CDR3 bases: TGTGCCTGGTCCACAGGGCCTGGGGCCAACGTCCTGACTTTC.

Only a few counts were recorded for this clonotype. The gene calls are TRBV5-4 and TRBJ2-2; 8 nucleotides align to TRBD1. Germline assignment: CDR1 SGHNT and CDR2 YYREEE (reference sequence). V shed 1 base, J shed 5 bases, and the junction held 16 bases outside the gene matches. This CDR3 is built from 19 residues. The CDR3 DNA is TGTGCCAGCAGCTTGAGTAGCCGGACAGGGTTCCGTACGACCGGGGAGCTGTTTTTT. It encodes CASSLSSRTGFRTTGELFF.

This clonotype was observed a single time. A much larger clone lies a single base off, so this may be a read error. The chain combines TRBV24-1 with TRBJ2-1; 9 nucleotides agree with TRBD1. Germline CDR1 KGHDR, CDR2 SFDVKD. The CDR3 contains 16 residues. The V gene end was trimmed by 6 bases and the J gene end by 5 bases; junction bases not matched to a gene: 10. Here the CDR3 reads CATSYATGGKNNEQFF. CDR3 in DNA: TGTGCCACCAGTTATGCGACAGGGGGGAAGAACAATGAGCAGTTCTTC.

This clonotype was detected many times. The chain links TRBV29-1 to TRBJ2-4; no clear D. V lost 6 bases and J 8 bases, leaving 17 bases between the germline ends. CDR1 and CDR2 from the germline V gene are SQVTM and ANQGSEA. The CDR3 extends over 13 amino acids. The CDR3, as DNA: TGCAGCGTAGCCGGACCACCGATAGACATTCAGTACTTC. This codes for CSVAGPPIDIQYF.

This clonotype was detected ten times or more. This sequence joins TRBV20-1 and TRBJ2-1, with 8 bases matching TRBD1. CDR3 length: 14 residues. The germline gives CDR1 DFQATT, CDR2 SNEGSKA (reference sequence). V lost 6 bases and J lost 6; bases outside the gene matches: 10. The CDR3, as DNA: TGCAGTGCCGCGGGACAGGCTTGGGGCAATGAGCAGTTCTTC. Translation gives CSAAGQAWGNEQFF.

This chain links TRBV7-2 with TRBJ1-3, with a tentative D call TRBD1 (5 bases). Germline V CDR1 and CDR2: SGHTA, FQGNSA. The CDR3 totals 14 residues. V lost 5 bases and J lost 4, with 12 bases in between. This chain's CDR3 is CASSRTIAGNTIYF. The CDR3 bases are TGTGCCAGCAGCCGGACAATCGCGGGAAACACCATATATTTT.

The sample holds many counts of this clonotype. In DNA, the CDR3 is TGCGCCAGCAGCACCGGACAGACCCTTAATGAAAAACTGTTTTTT. Its translation is CASSTGQTLNEKLFF. The J gene is TRBJ1-4, the V gene TRBV5-1; D perhaps matches TRBD1 (6 bases). The CDR3 runs 15 residues. The V gene's germline CDR1 is SGHRS and CDR2 YFSETQ. The ends were cut back, 4 bases at V and 4 bases at J, with 14 bases in the middle.

This chain connects TRBV16 to TRBJ1-2; the D gene is possibly TRBD1 (5 bases). Germline CDR1 is KGHSY and CDR2 is FQNENV. The CDR3 is made up of 14 amino acids. Trimming stripped 3 bases from V and 2 bases from J, with 10 bases between. CDR3 residues: CASSQLEGNYGYTF. The CDR3 DNA sequence: TGTGCCAGCAGCCAGCTTGAGGGGAACTATGGCTACACCTTC.

This clonotype was counted many times. V gene TRBV4-3 combines with J gene TRBJ2-3; no firm D call. CDR3 length: 15 amino acids. The germline gives CDR1 LGHNA, CDR2 YSLEER. V lost 4 bases, J lost 4 bases, and 15 bases lay in between. The CDR3 DNA follows: TGCGCCAGCAGCCCAATTGACCACGAGGCAGATACGCAGTATTTT. It codes for CASSPIDHEADTQYF.

This clonotype showed up many times. The chain recombines TRBV15 with TRBJ2-2; D possibly uses TRBD1 or TRBD2 (5 bases each). Per germline, CDR1 LNHNV and CDR2 YYDKDF (reference sequence). CDR3 length: 16 residues. V shed 2 bases and J shed 6 bases, with 16 bases lying between them. The CDR3 nucleotides read TGTGCCACCAGCAGACTACAGGCGGGCCCTGCCGGGGAGCTGTTTTTT. Protein sequence: CATSRLQAGPAGELFF.

The chain employs TRBV12-3 or TRBV12-4 and TRBJ2-5; either TRBD1 or TRBD2 may supply D (6 bases each). The CDR3 contains 15 residues. Trimming cost V 5 bases and J 5 bases, with 18 bases left between them. The CDR3 DNA follows: TGTGCCAGCAGTAACAGGGACTCTCGCGGTGAGACCCAGTACTTC. Its protein is CASSNRDSRGETQYF.

This clonotype was detected once. A much larger clone lies one base from this, so it may be a read error. J is TRBJ1-5 and V is TRBV20-1; D may be TRBD1 (5 bases). CDR3 length equals 16 residues. CDR1 and CDR2 (germline): DFQATT, SNEGSKA (reference sequence). The CDR3 here is CCAGGGSSGGNQPQHF. The CDR3 DNA reads as TGCTGTGCTGGGGGTGGGTCCAGCGGTGGCAATCAGCCCCAGCATTTT.

This clonotype showed up just a few times. This rearrangement joins TRBV15 to TRBJ2-1; 7 bases are a match to TRBD2. The ends lost 4 bases at V and 8 bases at J; junction bases unmatched: 14. This CDR3 has 16 amino acids. Germline CDR1 is LNHNV and CDR2 is YYDKDF (reference sequence). The CDR3 coding sequence is TGTGCCACCAGCAACAGACGGGGGGTGGCTAGGGATGAGCAGTTCTTC. It is translated as CATSNRRGVARDEQFF.

This clonotype was detected ten times or more. This sequence joins TRBV29-1 and TRBJ2-5, with D unresolved. V dropped 4 bases and J dropped 2 bases, with 17 bases sitting between them. The CDR3 is 15 amino acids. In germline, CDR1 is SQVTM, CDR2 ANQGSEA. CDR3 sequence: CSVVAGLGTQETQYF. The CDR3 DNA reads TGCAGCGTTGTAGCTGGATTAGGAACTCAAGAGACCCAGTACTTC.

This clonotype was seen repeatedly, ten times or more. The chain uses TRBV5-1 and TRBJ2-4; tentatively, D is TRBD1 (5 bases). The V gene's germline CDR1 is SGHRS and CDR2 YFSETQ. This CDR3 spans 16 amino acids. V lost 0 bases and J 1 base, leaving 11 bases between the germline ends. The CDR3 DNA reads as TGCGCCAGCAGCTTGGGCTCCGACAGCGCCAAAAACATTCAGTACTTC. Amino acids: CASSLGSDSAKNIQYF.

This clonotype has just one count. Being one base from a much bigger clone, this may be a read error. The chain has TRBV12-3 or TRBV12-4 and TRBJ1-1, with 8 positions matching TRBD1. This CDR3 has 15 residues. The CDR3 spells CANSLAQGAPFEAFF. Written as DNA, the CDR3 is TGTGCCAACAGTTTAGCTCAGGGGGCCCCTTTTGAAGCTTTCTTT.

This clonotype appeared many times. This chain joins TRBV6-1 and TRBJ1-5, with D hard to call. The V gene lost 6 bases and the J gene lost 3 bases, with 9 bases spanning the gap. The germline V gene encodes CDR1 MNHNS and CDR2 SASEGT. This CDR3 comprises 13 residues. The CDR3 reads CASRTTVNQPQHF. The DNA of the CDR3 is TGTGCCAGCAGGACGACGGTCAATCAGCCCCAGCATTTT.

In this sample, this clonotype turned up many times. The CDR3 sequence: CASSQADTQYF. As DNA, the CDR3 is TGTGCCAGCAGTCAGGCAGATACGCAGTATTTT. The V gene is TRBV12-3 or TRBV12-4, the J gene TRBJ2-3; unclear D gene. This CDR3 has 11 residues. V was shortened by 5 bases and J by 4 bases, with 4 bases between the two germline ends.

This clonotype was seen a handful of times. The chain is built from TRBV5-1 and TRBJ2-2, with no clear D. CDR1 and CDR2 from the germline V gene are SGHRS and YFSETQ. The germline V and J ends were trimmed by 6 bases and 0 bases, with 12 bases remaining between them. This CDR3 has 15 amino acids. The CDR3 protein is CASTARAANTGELFF. The CDR3 coding sequence is TGCGCCAGCACCGCCCGGGCAGCGAACACCGGGGAGCTGTTTTTT.

This clonotype was found many times. V is TRBV20-1 and J is TRBJ2-7; 12 nucleotides line up with TRBD2. This CDR3 contains 14 residues. V lost 6 bases to trimming and J lost 5 bases; unmatched junction nucleotides: 8. CDR1 is DFQATT and CDR2 is SNEGSKA in the germline V gene (reference sequence). The CDR3 here is CSALTSGRPHEQYF. Written as DNA, the CDR3 is TGCAGTGCCCTTACTAGCGGGAGGCCCCACGAGCAGTACTTC.

This clonotype was detected many times. V and J are TRBV20-1 and TRBJ2-4, with TRBD1 matching over 8 bases. The CDR3 is 17 amino acids. J was trimmed by 2 bases and V by 5 bases; bases with no gene match: 14. The germline gives CDR1 DFQATT, CDR2 SNEGSKA (reference sequence). The CDR3 spells CSALQGAPQRPKNIQYF. The CDR3 DNA reads as TGCAGTGCTCTCCAGGGGGCGCCCCAAAGGCCCAAAAACATTCAGTACTTC.